This T cell receptor (beta chain) was recovered during a study of blood T cell dynamics during melanoma immunotherapy. This clone appeared a single time. Time point reported: pre-treatment baseline. No patient had earlier systemic cancer treatment, concurrent immunosuppressants, or another active cancer. The data were produced by immunoSEQ multiplex PCR, yet TCRdb's version contains in-frame clones alone and is incomplete. The profile shows 6,600 or so clones, over 60% of them singletons. From germline, CDR1 is LNHDA and CDR2 SQIVND (reference sequence). V shed 8 bases and J 2 bases; nucleotides not matched to a gene: 4. CDR3 size: 13 residues.

The source is a human donor with melanoma. The chain combines TRBV19 with TRBJ1-2, with 8 nucleotides matching TRBD1. Source: blood, taken from a patient treated with checkpoint blockade. CDR3 DNA sequence: TGTGCCAGTGCTCCAGGGGGCAACTATGGCTACACCTTC. Translating gives CASAPGGNYGYTF. Looking up the rest from reference TRBV19 and TRBJ1-2 gives the full variable domain: DGGITQSPKYLFRKEGQNVTLSCEQNLNHDAMYWYRQDPGQGLRLIYYSQIVNDFQKGDIAEGYSVSREKKESFPLTVTSAQKNPTAFYLCASAPGGNYGYTFGSGTRLTVV.